Listed here are 7 T cell receptor beta chains from one sample, sequenced in a study of CD8 T cells in ankylosing spondylitis. These TCRs' antigens remain unknown. Overall study findings and caveats: There was a TCR beta motif, made of several highly homologous variants, that appeared characteristic of ankylosing spondylitis blood.

TCRdb used MiXCR to reprocess the 5' RACE reads, holding one entry per CDR3 protein. This table has 700,000 to 850,000 distinct CDR3 sequences, about an eighth appearing once. Material for sequencing was blood, either unsorted or a sorted T cell fraction (not recorded which). The receptors derive from a male donor with ankylosing spondylitis.

This clonotype was observed a few times. The chain joins TRBV28 to TRBJ1-1; D uncertain. Germline V lookup: CDR1 MDHEN, CDR2 SYDVKM. V lost 9 bases and J lost 1, with 15 bases in between. The length of the CDR3 is 14 residues. In DNA form, the CDR3 reads TGTGCCAGTGCCCTACCCCTCTCGAACACTGAAGCTTTCTTT. It yields the protein CASALPLSNTEAFF.

This clonotype was recorded once. The chain carries TRBV19 and TRBJ1-2; no reliable D call. The CDR3 consists of 16 residues. Per the germline V gene, CDR1 is LNHDA and CDR2 is SQIVND (reference sequence). The ends were cut back, 7 bases at V and 6 bases at J, with 24 bases in the middle. CDR3 loop: CASIPDGNSAIDGYTF. In DNA, the CDR3 is TGTGCCAGTATCCCGGACGGTAATTCCGCTATTGATGGCTACACCTTC.

The rearrangement links TRBV5-1 to TRBJ2-3; D may be TRBD2 (6 bases). Trimming cost V 3 bases and J 5 bases, with 16 bases left between them. Germline V gene data show CDR1 as SGHRS and CDR2 as YFSETQ. There are 15 residues in the CDR3. The CDR3 region is CASSSGTPTRDTQYF. As DNA, the CDR3 is TGCGCCAGCAGCTCAGGGACTCCTACACGAGATACGCAGTATTTT.

CDR3 sequence reads: CAISEGGSGDYEQYF. The CDR3 DNA is TGTGCCATCAGTGAGGGTGGTAGCGGAGACTACGAGCAGTACTTC. The chain combines TRBV10-3 with TRBJ2-7; weak D call: TRBD2 (6 bases). This CDR3 region has 15 residues. V was shortened by 2 bases and J by 3 bases, with 14 bases between the two germline ends. The germline CDR1 and CDR2 sequences are ENHRY and SYGVKD.

The table lists this clonotype with a few counts. The chain couples TRBV20-1 to TRBJ2-7; 9 bases align to TRBD1. Trimming at V came to 5 bases and at J to 7 bases, leaving 15 bases not matched to a gene. Germline lookup yields CDR1 DFQATT and CDR2 SNEGSKA (reference sequence). There are 15 residues in the CDR3. The CDR3 DNA is TGCAGTGCTGTCGCCCCAGACAGGGGGGCGGGGGAGCAGTACTTC. Protein product: CSAVAPDRGAGEQYF.

This clonotype was counted a few times. This chain joins TRBV20-1 and TRBJ2-7; TRBD1 aligns across 8 bases. J lost 3 bases, V lost 0 bases, and 7 bases had no gene match. Germline V lookup: CDR1 DFQATT, CDR2 SNEGSKA (reference sequence). The CDR3 sequence is 15 residues long. This CDR3 reads CSARDFRGQYYEQYF. CDR3 sequence (DNA): TGCAGTGCTAGAGATTTCAGGGGGCAGTACTACGAGCAGTACTTC.

This clonotype was counted only a few times. CDR3 amino acids: CASSEPTRVQGNGYTF. In nucleotides, the CDR3 is TGTGCCAGCAGTGAACCAACGCGGGTACAGGGCAACGGCTACACCTTC. The V call is TRBV6-1, the J call TRBJ1-2; possibly TRBD1 for D (6 bases). The CDR3 is 16 residues long. Per the germline V gene, CDR1 is MNHNS and CDR2 is SASEGT. The ends were cut back, 2 bases at V and 8 bases at J, with 21 bases in the middle.